Following are 18 T cell receptor beta chains from one sample sequenced in a study of blood T cell repertoires in COVID-19. TCRdb keeps only in-frame clones here, not all; method: immunoSEQ multiplex PCR. The table includes about 350,000 clones, 65% to 90% detected once. Sample: peripheral blood. The receptor set was obtained from a woman in her sixties with COVID-19, enrolled during active disease.

The chain is built from TRBV5-8 and TRBJ1-4; the D is unclear. Germline lookup yields CDR1 SGHTS and CDR2 YDEGEE. Between the trimmed V and J ends, which lost 0 bases and 5 bases, there was a span of 11 bases. CDR3 length equals 15 residues. The CDR3 DNA follows: TGTGCCAGCAGCTTGGGTGACATTGCAAATGAAAAACTGTTTTTT. As protein: CASSLGDIANEKLFF.

This clone showed up just a few times. This chain uses TRBV9 with TRBJ2-2; D is possibly TRBD2 (6 bases). The CDR3 spans 16 residues. Trimming removed 4 bases from V and 3 bases from J, with 16 bases in between. Germline loops: CDR1 SGDLS, CDR2 YYNGEE. CDR3 residues: CASSPTRAGYTGELFF. The CDR3 DNA is TGTGCCAGCAGCCCTACAAGGGCGGGGTACACCGGGGAGCTGTTTTTT.

This clone was picked up one time. This rearrangement joins TRBV15 to TRBJ1-1, with 9 bases aligning to TRBD1. The CDR3 consists of 16 residues. The germline CDR1 and CDR2 sequences are LNHNV and YYDKDF (reference sequence). With 4 bases clipped from V and 8 bases from J, the junction kept 14 bases outside the gene matches. The CDR3 nucleotides read TGTGCCACCAGCACCCGGACAGGGGTTGACGCCATAGAAGCTTTCTTT. Protein: CATSTRTGVDAIEAFF. Full variable domain (outside the CDR3, taken from reference TRBV15 and TRBJ1-1): DAMVIQNPRYQVTQFGKPVTLSCSQTLNHNVMYWYQQKSSQAPKLLFHYYDKDFNNEADTPDNFQSRRPNTSFCFLDIRSPGLGDTAMYLCATSTRTGVDAIEAFFGQGTRLTVV.

J is TRBJ1-2 and V is TRBV7-9; no reliable D call. This CDR3 has 12 amino acids. V lost 5 bases and J lost 8, with 12 bases in between. CDR1 and CDR2 (germline): SEHNR, FQNEAQ (reference sequence). The CDR3 DNA is TGTGCCAGCAGCCCCAGATTGCTGGGCTACACCTTC. Amino acids: CASSPRLLGYTF.

The gene calls are TRBV5-1 and TRBJ2-5, with 12 positions matching TRBD2. The CDR3 totals 16 residues. CDR1 is SGHRS and CDR2 is YFSETQ in the germline V gene. Trimming at V came to 0 bases and at J to 4 bases, leaving 4 bases not matched to a gene. CDR3 loop: CASSLALAGGIETQYF. CDR3 coding DNA: TGCGCCAGCAGCTTGGCGCTAGCGGGGGGGATAGAGACCCAGTACTTC. Based on the CDR3 plus reference TRBV5-1 and TRBJ2-5, the full variable domain is KAGVTQTPRYLIKTRGQQVTLSCSPISGHRSVSWYQQTPGQGLQFLFEYFSETQRNKGNFPGRFSGRQFSNSRSEMNVSTLELGDSALYLCASSLALAGGIETQYFGPGTRLLVL.

J is TRBJ2-3 and V is TRBV9; 9 positions match TRBD2. Trimming removed 1 base from V and 3 bases from J; junction bases left unmatched: 6. The CDR3 loop spans 16 amino acids. CDR1 is SGDLS, CDR2 YYNGEE, per germline. The CDR3 loop is CASSVIAGAATDTQYF. The CDR3 coding sequence is TGTGCCAGCAGCGTAATAGCGGGGGCCGCGACAGATACGCAGTATTTT.

This rearrangement joins TRBV6-5 to TRBJ1-1; 10 positions match TRBD1. The CDR3 is 16 amino acids. CDR1 and CDR2 from the germline V gene are MNHEY and SVGAGI. Trimming took 2 bases from V and 5 from J; bases not matched to a gene: 8. CDR3 sequence (DNA): TGTGCCAGCAGTTACAATCGGGACAGGGGTAGTACTGAAGCTTTCTTT. Translation gives CASSYNRDRGSTEAFF.

The chain employs TRBV18 and TRBJ1-4, with unresolved D. Germline CDR1 and CDR2: KGHSH and LQKENI. This CDR3 is built from 16 residues. V lost 0 bases to trimming and J lost 7 bases, with 15 bases between them. CDR3 DNA sequence: TGTGCCAGCTCACCACCGAGCCAACAGTTTACTGAAAAACTGTTTTTT. Protein: CASSPPSQQFTEKLFF.

This clone was counted at least ten times. V is TRBV5-4 and J is TRBJ1-2; the D gene is possibly TRBD1 (6 bases). The CDR3 runs 13 residues. V was pared by 0 bases and J by 4 bases, with 7 bases between. Germline V gives CDR1 SGHNT, CDR2 YYREEE (reference sequence). Here the CDR3 reads CASSLDRAYGYTF. CDR3 bases: TGTGCCAGCAGCTTGGACAGGGCCTATGGCTACACCTTC.

V and J are TRBV25-1 and TRBJ1-1; no clear D. Germline-derived CDR1 and CDR2 are MGHDK and SYGVNS. This CDR3 has 13 residues. The V end lost 10 bases, the J end lost 4 bases, and 16 bases lay between the germline ends. The DNA of the CDR3 is TGTGCCACCAGAAGGGAGGAGGGCACTGAAGCTTTCTTT. It is translated as CATRREEGTEAFF.

V gene TRBV6-5 combines with J gene TRBJ2-2; D is ambiguous. Germline assignment: CDR1 MNHEY and CDR2 SVGAGI. The V end was cut by 7 bases, the J end by 0 bases, with 12 bases between. This CDR3 is 15 amino acids long. CDR3 sequence reads: CASNSVAANTGELFF. As DNA, the CDR3 is TGTGCCAGCAACTCGGTCGCGGCGAACACCGGGGAGCTGTTTTTT.

The chain recombines TRBV29-1 with TRBJ2-1; a possible D gene is TRBD1 (5 bases). CDR3 size: 18 residues. V lost 0 bases and J 1 base, leaving 19 bases between the germline ends. Germline assignment: CDR1 SQVTM and CDR2 ANQGSEA. CDR3 in amino acids: CSVEDPTQIGASYNEQFF. In DNA, the CDR3 is TGCAGCGTTGAAGATCCTACCCAGATTGGGGCGTCCTACAATGAGCAGTTCTTC.

The chain uses TRBV18 and TRBJ1-6; D unresolved. Germline V gene sequence: CDR1 KGHSH, CDR2 LQKENI. The length of the CDR3 is 15 residues. Trimming stripped 4 bases from V and 6 bases from J, with 13 bases between. Here the CDR3 DNA reads TGTGCCAGCTCACTTGCGGGTAGTACTAATTCACCCCTCCACTTT. Its protein is CASSLAGSTNSPLHF.

This rearrangement joins TRBV9 to TRBJ1-2, with 7 bases fitting TRBD1. CDR1 is SGDLS, CDR2 YYNGEE, per germline. CDR3 length: 16 amino acids. V lost 0 bases, J lost 13 bases, and 18 bases stayed unmatched. In DNA, the CDR3 is TGTGCCAGCAGCGTAGGACCGATTGGGACAGTAGTCCGGGGCACCTTC. This encodes CASSVGPIGTVVRGTF.

DNA of the CDR3: TGTGCCAGCAGCTTGACGGGGGGCATCACCGGGGAGCTGTTTTTT. Residues: CASSLTGGITGELFF. The chain carries TRBV7-3 and TRBJ2-2; weak D call: TRBD2 (7 bases). Germline assignment: CDR1 SGHTA and CDR2 FQGTGA. This CDR3 has 15 residues. V was shortened by 3 bases and J by 4 bases, with 12 bases between the two germline ends.

The chain recombines TRBV19 with TRBJ2-2; 7 positions match TRBD2. This CDR3 has 15 amino acids. Unmatched junction bases numbered 6, after V lost 4 bases and J lost 4 bases. From germline, CDR1 is LNHDA and CDR2 SQIVND (reference sequence). The CDR3 sequence: CASSRGAGPTGELFF. CDR3 nucleotides: TGTGCCAGTAGTAGGGGAGCGGGGCCCACCGGGGAGCTGTTTTTT.

This clone was counted a few times. The V call is TRBV13, the J call TRBJ1-1; TRBD1 might be the D (6 bases). The germline V gene encodes CDR1 PRHDT and CDR2 FYEKMQ (reference sequence). The CDR3 contains 15 residues. With 5 bases removed from V and 5 bases from J, the gap between germline ends came to 18 bases. The CDR3 nucleotides read TGTGCCAGCAGCCACCGGGGGGCGGGTAGGACTGAAGCTTTCTTT. This gives the protein CASSHRGAGRTEAFF.

This chain links TRBV10-1 with TRBJ1-1; 7 bases agree with TRBD1. Germline V CDR1 and CDR2: WNHNN, SYGVQD (reference sequence). With V trimmed by 7 bases and J by 0 bases, 5 bases remained unmatched. This CDR3 has 14 amino acids. The CDR3 spells CASIRRGMNTEAFF. DNA for the CDR3: TGCGCCAGCATCCGCAGGGGGATGAACACTGAAGCTTTCTTT.